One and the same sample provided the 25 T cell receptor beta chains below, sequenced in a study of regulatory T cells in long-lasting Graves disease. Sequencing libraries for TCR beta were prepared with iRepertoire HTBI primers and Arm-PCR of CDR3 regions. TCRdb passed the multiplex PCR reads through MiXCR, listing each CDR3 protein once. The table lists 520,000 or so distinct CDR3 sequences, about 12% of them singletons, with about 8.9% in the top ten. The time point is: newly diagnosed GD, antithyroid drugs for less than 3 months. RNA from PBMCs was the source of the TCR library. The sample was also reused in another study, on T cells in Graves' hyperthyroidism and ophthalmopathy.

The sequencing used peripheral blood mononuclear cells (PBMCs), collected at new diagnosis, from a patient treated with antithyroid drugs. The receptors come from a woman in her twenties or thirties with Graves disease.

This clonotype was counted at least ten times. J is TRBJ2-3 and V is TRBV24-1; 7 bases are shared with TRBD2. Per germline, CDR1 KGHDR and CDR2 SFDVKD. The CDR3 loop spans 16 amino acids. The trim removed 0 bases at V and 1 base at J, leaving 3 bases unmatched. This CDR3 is CATSDLKGRGTDTQYF. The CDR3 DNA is TGTGCCACCAGTGATTTGAAAGGGAGGGGCACAGATACGCAGTATTTT.

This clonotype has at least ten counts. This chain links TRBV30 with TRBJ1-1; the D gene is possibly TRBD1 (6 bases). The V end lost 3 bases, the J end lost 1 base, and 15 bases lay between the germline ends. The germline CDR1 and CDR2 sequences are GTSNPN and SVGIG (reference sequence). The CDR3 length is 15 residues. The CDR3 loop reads CAWRNGGGPNTEAFF. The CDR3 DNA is TGTGCCTGGAGAAACGGGGGGGGGCCGAACACTGAAGCTTTCTTT.

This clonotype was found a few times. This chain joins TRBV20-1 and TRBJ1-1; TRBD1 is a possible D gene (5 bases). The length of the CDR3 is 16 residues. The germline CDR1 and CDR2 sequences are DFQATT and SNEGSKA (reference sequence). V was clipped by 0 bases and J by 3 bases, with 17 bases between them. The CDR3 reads CSARDREGEGHTEAFF. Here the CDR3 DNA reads TGCAGTGCTAGAGATCGGGAAGGGGAAGGCCACACTGAAGCTTTCTTT.

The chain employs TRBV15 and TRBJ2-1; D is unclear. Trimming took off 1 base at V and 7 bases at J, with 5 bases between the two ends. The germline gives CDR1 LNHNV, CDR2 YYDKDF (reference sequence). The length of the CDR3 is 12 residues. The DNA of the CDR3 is TGTGCCACCAGCAGAGGGTATAATGAGCAGTTCTTC. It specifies CATSRGYNEQFF.

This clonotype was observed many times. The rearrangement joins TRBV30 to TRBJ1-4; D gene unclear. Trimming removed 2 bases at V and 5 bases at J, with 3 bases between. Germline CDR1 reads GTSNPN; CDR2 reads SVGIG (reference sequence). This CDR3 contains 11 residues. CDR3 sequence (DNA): TGTGCCTGGAGTAAGAATGAAAAACTGTTTTTT. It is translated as CAWSKNEKLFF.

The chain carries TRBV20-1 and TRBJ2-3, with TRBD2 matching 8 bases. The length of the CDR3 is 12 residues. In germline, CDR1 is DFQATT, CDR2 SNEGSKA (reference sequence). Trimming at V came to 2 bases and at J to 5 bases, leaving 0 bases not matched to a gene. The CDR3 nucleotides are TGCAGTGCTAGACTAGCGGGAGATACGCAGTATTTT. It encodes CSARLAGDTQYF.

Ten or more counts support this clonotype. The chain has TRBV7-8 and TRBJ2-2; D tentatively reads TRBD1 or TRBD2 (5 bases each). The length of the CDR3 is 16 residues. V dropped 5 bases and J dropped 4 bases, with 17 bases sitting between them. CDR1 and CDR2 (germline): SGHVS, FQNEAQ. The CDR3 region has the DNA TGTGCCAGCAGCCGCCGAGGGGATAGAGGCACCGGGGAGCTGTTTTTT. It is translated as CASSRRGDRGTGELFF. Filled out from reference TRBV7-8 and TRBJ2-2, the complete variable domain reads GAGVSQSPRYKVAKRGQDVALRCDPISGHVSLFWYQQALGQGPEFLTYFQNEAQLDKSGLPSDRFFAERPEGSVSTLKIQRTQQEDSAVYLCASSRRGDRGTGELFFGEGSRLTVL.

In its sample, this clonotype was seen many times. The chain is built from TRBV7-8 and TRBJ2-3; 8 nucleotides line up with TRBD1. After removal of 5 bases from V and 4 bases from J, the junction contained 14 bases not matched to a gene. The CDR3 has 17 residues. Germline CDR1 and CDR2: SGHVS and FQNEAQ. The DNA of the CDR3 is TGTGCCAGCAGCCACTCGACAGGGGCCCATCTGCCAGATACGCAGTATTTT. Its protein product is CASSHSTGAHLPDTQYF.

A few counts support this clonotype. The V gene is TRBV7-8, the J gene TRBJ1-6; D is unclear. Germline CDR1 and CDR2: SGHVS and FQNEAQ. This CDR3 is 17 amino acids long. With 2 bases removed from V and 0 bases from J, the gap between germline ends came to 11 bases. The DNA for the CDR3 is TGTGCCAGCAGCTTATTAGGGTCGAGCTCCTATAATTCACCCCTCCACTTT. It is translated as CASSLLGSSSYNSPLHF.

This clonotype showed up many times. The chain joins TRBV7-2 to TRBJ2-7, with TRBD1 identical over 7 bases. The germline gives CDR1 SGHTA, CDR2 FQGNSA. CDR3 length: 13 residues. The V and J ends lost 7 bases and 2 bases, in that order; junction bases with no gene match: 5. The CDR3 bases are TGTGCCAGCAAAAACGGACAGGCCTACGAGCAGTACTTC. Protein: CASKNGQAYEQYF.

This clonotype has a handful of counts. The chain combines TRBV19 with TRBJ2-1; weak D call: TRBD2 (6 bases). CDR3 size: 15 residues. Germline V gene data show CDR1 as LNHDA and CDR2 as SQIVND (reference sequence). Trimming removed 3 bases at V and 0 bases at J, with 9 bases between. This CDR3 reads CASSIWTNSYNEQFF. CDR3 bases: TGTGCCAGTAGTATCTGGACTAACTCCTACAATGAGCAGTTCTTC.

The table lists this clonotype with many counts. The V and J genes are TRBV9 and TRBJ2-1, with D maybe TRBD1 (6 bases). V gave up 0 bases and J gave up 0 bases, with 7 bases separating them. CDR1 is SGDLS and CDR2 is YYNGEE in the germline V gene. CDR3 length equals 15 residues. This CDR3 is CASSVEGDSYNEQFF. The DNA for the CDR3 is TGTGCCAGCAGCGTAGAGGGGGACTCCTACAATGAGCAGTTCTTC.

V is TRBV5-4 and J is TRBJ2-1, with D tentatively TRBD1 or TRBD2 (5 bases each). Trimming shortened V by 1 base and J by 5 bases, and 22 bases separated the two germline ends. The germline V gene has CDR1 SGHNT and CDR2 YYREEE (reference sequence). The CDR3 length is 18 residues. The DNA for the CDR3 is TGTGCCAGCAGCTTGCCGGGGCAGGTCTTGAGTTCGGACAATGAGCAGTTCTTC. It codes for CASSLPGQVLSSDNEQFF.

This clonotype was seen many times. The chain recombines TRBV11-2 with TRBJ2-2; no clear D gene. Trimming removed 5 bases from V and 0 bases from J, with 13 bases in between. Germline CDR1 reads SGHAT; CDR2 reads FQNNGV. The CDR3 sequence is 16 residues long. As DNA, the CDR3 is TGTGCCAGCAGCCCGGTAGTTAGGACGAACACCGGGGAGCTGTTTTTT. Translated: CASSPVVRTNTGELFF.

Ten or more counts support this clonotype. The CDR3 protein is CASMGGWESPLHF. CDR3 nucleotide sequence: TGTGCCAGCATGGGGGGTTGGGAATCACCCCTCCACTTT. This chain connects TRBV2 to TRBJ1-6; tentative D call: TRBD1 (5 bases). Germline-derived CDR1 and CDR2 are SNHLY and FYNNEI. Trimming cost V 7 bases and J 10 bases, with 14 bases left between them. The CDR3 runs 13 residues.

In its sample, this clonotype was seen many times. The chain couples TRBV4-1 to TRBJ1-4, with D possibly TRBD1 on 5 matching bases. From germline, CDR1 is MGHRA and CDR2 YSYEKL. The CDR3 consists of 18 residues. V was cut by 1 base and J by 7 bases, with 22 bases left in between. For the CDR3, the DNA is TGCGCCAGCAGCCAAGCCCCCGACAGTCGTAGGCCCGGTGAAAAACTGTTTTTT. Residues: CASSQAPDSRRPGEKLFF.

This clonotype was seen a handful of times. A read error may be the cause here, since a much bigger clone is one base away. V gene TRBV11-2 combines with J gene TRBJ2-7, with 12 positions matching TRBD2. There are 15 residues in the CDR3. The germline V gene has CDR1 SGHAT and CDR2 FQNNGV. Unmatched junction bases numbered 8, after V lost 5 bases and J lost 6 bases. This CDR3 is CASSAGLAGFGEQYF. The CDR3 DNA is TGTGCCAGCAGCGCTGGACTAGCGGGATTTGGCGAGCAGTACTTC.

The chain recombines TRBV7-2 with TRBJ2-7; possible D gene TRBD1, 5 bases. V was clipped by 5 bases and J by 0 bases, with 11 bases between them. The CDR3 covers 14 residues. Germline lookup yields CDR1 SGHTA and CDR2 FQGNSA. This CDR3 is CASSKFDSSYEQYF. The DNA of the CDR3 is TGTGCCAGCAGCAAATTCGACAGCTCCTACGAGCAGTACTTC. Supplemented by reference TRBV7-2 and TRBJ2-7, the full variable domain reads GAGVSQSPSNKVTEKGKDVELRCDPISGHTALYWYRQSLGQGLEFLIYFQGNSAPDKSGLPSDRFSAERTGGSVSTLTIQRTQQEDSAVYLCASSKFDSSYEQYFGPGTRLTVT.

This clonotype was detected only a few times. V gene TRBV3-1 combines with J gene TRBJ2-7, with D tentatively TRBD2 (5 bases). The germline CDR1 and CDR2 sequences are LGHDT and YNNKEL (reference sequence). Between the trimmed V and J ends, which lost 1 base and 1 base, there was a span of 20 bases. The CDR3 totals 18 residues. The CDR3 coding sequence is TGTGCCAGCAGCCAAGGGTCTTACCAGCGGCTAAGTTCCTACGAGCAGTACTTC. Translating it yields CASSQGSYQRLSSYEQYF.

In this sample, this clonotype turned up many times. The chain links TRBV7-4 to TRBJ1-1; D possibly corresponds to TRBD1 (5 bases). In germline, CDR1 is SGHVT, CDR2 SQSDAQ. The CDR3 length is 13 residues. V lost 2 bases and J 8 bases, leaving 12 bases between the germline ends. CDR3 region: CASSLYRDGEAFF. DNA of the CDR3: TGTGCCAGCAGCTTATATCGGGACGGAGAAGCTTTCTTT.

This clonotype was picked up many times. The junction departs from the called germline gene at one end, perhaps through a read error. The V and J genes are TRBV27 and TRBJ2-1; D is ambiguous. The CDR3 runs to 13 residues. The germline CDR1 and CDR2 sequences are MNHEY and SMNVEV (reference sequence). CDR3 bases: TGTGCCAGTAGTTCGTCCTCCTACAATGAGCAGTTCTTC. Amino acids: CASSSSSYNEQFF.

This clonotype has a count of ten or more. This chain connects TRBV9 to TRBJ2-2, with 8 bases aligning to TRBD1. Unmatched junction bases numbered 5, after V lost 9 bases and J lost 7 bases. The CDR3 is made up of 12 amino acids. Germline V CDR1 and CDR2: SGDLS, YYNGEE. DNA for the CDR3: TGTGCCACGGACAGGGACGACGGGGAGCTGTTTTTT. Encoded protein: CATDRDDGELFF. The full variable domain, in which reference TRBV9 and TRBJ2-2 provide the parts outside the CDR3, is DSGVTQTPKHLITATGQRVTLRCSPRSGDLSVYWYQQSLDQGLQFLIQYYNGEERAKGNILERFSAQQFPDLHSELNLSSLELGDSALYFCATDRDDGELFFGEGSRLTVL.

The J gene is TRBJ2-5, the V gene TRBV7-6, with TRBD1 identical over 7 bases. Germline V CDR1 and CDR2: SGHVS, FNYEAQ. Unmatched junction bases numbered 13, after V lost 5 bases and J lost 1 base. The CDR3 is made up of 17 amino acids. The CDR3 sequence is CASSRPRDREPQETQYF. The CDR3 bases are TGTGCCAGCAGCCGACCTAGGGACAGAGAGCCCCAAGAGACCCAGTACTTC.

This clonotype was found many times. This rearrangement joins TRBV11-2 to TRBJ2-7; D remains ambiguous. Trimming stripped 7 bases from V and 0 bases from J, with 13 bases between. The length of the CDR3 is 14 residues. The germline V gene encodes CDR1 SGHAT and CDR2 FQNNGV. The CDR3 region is CASKVRASSYEQYF. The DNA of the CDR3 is TGTGCCAGCAAGGTCAGAGCTAGCTCCTACGAGCAGTACTTC.

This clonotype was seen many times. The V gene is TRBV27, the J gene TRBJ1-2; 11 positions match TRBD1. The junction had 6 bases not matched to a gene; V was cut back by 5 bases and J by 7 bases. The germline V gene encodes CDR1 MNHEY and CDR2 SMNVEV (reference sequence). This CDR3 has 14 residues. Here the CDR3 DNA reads TGTGCCAGCAGTGTAACCGGGACAGGGGGTGGCTACACCTTC. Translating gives CASSVTGTGGGYTF.